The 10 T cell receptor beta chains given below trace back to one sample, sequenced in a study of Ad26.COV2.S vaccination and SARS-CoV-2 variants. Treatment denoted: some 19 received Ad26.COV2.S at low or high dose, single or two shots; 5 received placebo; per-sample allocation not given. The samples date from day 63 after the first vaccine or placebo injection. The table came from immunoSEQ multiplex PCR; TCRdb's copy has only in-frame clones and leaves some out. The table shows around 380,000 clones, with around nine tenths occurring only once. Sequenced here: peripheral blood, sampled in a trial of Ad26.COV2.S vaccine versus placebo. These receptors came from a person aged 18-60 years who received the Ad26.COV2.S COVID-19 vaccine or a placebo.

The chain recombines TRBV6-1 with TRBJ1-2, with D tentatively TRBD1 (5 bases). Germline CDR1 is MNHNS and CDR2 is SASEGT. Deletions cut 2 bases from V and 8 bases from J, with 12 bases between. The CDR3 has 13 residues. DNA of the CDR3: TGTGCCAGCAGTGAATTGCGGGGGTTGGGCTACACCTTC. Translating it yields CASSELRGLGYTF.

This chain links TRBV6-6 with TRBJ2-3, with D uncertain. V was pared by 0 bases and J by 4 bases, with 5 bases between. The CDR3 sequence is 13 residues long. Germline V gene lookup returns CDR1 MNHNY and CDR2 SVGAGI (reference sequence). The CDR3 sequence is CASSYSSPDTQYF. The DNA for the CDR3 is TGTGCCAGCAGTTACTCCTCCCCAGATACGCAGTATTTT.

The CDR3 DNA reads TGTGCCAGCAGCTTGGCTGGGGTCCCCTACGAGCAGTACTTC. Protein: CASSLAGVPYEQYF. The gene calls are TRBV5-6 and TRBJ2-7; D is ambiguous. The germline gives CDR1 SGHDT, CDR2 YYEEEE. The germline V and J ends were trimmed by 0 bases and 2 bases, with 9 bases remaining between them. There are 14 residues in the CDR3.

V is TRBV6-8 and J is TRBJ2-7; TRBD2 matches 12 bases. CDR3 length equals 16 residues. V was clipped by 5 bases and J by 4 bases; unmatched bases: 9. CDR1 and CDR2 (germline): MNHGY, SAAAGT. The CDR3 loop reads CASSPSTSGGKYEQYF. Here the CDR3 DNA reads TGTGCCAGCAGTCCCTCCACTAGCGGGGGGAAGTACGAGCAGTACTTC.

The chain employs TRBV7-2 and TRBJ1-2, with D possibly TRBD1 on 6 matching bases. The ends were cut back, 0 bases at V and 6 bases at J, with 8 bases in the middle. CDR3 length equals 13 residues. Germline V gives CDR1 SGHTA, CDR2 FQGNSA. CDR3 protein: CASSLASGDGYTF. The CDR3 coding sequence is TGTGCCAGCAGCTTAGCTTCAGGGGATGGCTACACCTTC.

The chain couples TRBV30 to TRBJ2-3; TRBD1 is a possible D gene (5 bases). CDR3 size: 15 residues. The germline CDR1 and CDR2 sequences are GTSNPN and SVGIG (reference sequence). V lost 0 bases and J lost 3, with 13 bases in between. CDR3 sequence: CAWSVGAGLTDTQYF. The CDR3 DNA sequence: TGTGCCTGGAGTGTAGGGGCAGGGTTAACAGATACGCAGTATTTT.

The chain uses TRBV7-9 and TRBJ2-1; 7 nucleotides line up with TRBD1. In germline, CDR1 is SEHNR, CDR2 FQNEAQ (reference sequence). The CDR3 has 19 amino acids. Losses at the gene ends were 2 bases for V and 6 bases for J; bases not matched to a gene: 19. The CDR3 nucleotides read TGTGCCAGCAGCTTACAGATGGGGTTTACAGGGGAAGACATCAATGAGCAGTTCTTC. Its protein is CASSLQMGFTGEDINEQFF.

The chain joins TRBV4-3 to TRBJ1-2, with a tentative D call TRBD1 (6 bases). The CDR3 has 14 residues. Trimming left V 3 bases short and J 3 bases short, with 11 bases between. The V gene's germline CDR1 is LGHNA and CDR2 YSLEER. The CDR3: CASSHSGADYGYTF. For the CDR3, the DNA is TGCGCCAGCAGCCATTCAGGGGCGGACTATGGCTACACCTTC.

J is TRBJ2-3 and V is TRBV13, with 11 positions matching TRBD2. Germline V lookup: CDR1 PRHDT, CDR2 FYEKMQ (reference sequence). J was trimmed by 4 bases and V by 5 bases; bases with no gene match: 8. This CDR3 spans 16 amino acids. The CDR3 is CASSRTKGLAADTQYF. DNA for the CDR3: TGTGCCAGCAGCCGAACCAAGGGACTAGCGGCAGATACGCAGTATTTT.

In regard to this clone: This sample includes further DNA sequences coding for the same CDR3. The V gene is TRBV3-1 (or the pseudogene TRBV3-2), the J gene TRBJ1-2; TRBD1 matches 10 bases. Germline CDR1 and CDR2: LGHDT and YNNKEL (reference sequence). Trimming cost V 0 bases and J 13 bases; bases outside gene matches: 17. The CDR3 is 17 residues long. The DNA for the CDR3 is TGTGCCAGCAGCCAAGATGGGTCAGCAACTGACAGGGGGCGGTTCACCTTC. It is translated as CASSQDGSATDRGRFTF.